Listed below are T cell receptor beta chains from one sample, sequenced in a study of neurological immune-mediated disorders. In TCRdb, the 5' RACE reads were re-called with MiXCR into one record per CDR3 protein. The profile shows roughly 70,000 distinct CDR3 sequences, 4% to 6% of them singletons. The sequenced material came from PBMCs. All receptors derive from a young woman with multiple sclerosis. Each CDR3 is given without its conserved first and last residue. The D gene is left open where the match is weak.

CDR3,V,J,D,length
AISENRQTQY,TRBV10-3,TRBJ2-5,-,10
ASSLQGAEIQNIQY,TRBV5-1,TRBJ2-4,TRBD1,14
ASSQVGGREVD,TRBV14,TRBJ2-7,-,11
ASSLEGGGTDTQY,TRBV7-9,TRBJ2-3,-,13
ASSSSGGREAF,TRBV12-3/TRBV12-4,TRBJ1-1,-,11
ASRAPTDTQY,TRBV7-9,TRBJ2-3,-,10
ASSQRAGYEQY,TRBV7-2,TRBJ2-7,-,11
ASSRQGLGTDTQY,TRBV12-3/TRBV12-4,TRBJ2-3,TRBD1,13
SARDGDRGRYTEAF,TRBV20-1,TRBJ1-1,TRBD1,14
ASSSNRGETQY,TRBV5-1,TRBJ2-5,TRBD1,11
ASSFLPGQEKNIQY,TRBV12-3/TRBV12-4,TRBJ2-4,-,14
AISDTDTDTQY,TRBV10-3,TRBJ2-3,-,11
ASSLQGSGTDTQY,TRBV5-1,TRBJ2-3,-,13
ASSPPQPETQY,TRBV18,TRBJ2-5,-,11
ASSYSNQPQN,TRBV7-2,TRBJ1-5,-,10
ASSFPGTGLSTDTQY,TRBV12-3/TRBV12-4,TRBJ2-3,-,15
ASSNSGGLYEQY,TRBV7-8,TRBJ2-7,TRBD2,12
SATGTSGGDTQY,TRBV20-1,TRBJ2-3,TRBD2,12
SASPGGHTDTQY,TRBV20-1,TRBJ2-3,-,12
ASSTGTDRSGANVLT,TRBV7-9,TRBJ2-6,-,15
SALVPAAGELF,TRBV20-1,TRBJ2-2,-,11
SVGQYNNQPQN,TRBV29-1,TRBJ1-5,-,11
ASSLADTQY,TRBV27,TRBJ2-3,-,9
ASSLDLANYGYT,TRBV7-9,TRBJ1-2,-,12
ASSLVGLITGNTIY,TRBV5-1,TRBJ1-3,-,14
ASSERFDFSENSNQPQH,TRBV10-2,TRBJ1-5,-,17
ATSDPKYQETQY,TRBV24-1,TRBJ2-5,-,12
ASILGGFYNEKF,TRBV6-1,TRBJ2-1,-,12
SARDVWGARQETQY,TRBV20-1,TRBJ2-5,-,14
ASSLSGQGAYSPLN,TRBV7-9,TRBJ1-6,TRBD1,14
ASEGPGYEQY,TRBV28,TRBJ2-7,-,10
ASSFRREAF,TRBV5-4,TRBJ1-1,-,9
ASSAEQGQGRNEQF,TRBV7-9,TRBJ2-1,TRBD1,14
ASREPGLAGKETQY,TRBV10-2,TRBJ2-5,TRBD2,14
ASKPSTEAYEQY,TRBV6-6,TRBJ2-7,-,12
ASSLGLAASKNIQY,TRBV27,TRBJ2-4,-,14
SARDRGKAQPQN,TRBV20-1,TRBJ1-5,TRBD1,12
ASTWAPGQYEQY,TRBV9,TRBJ2-7,-,12
SARDRNSNQPQH,TRBV20-1,TRBJ1-5,TRBD1,12
ASRATEAF,TRBV12-3/TRBV12-4,TRBJ1-1,-,8